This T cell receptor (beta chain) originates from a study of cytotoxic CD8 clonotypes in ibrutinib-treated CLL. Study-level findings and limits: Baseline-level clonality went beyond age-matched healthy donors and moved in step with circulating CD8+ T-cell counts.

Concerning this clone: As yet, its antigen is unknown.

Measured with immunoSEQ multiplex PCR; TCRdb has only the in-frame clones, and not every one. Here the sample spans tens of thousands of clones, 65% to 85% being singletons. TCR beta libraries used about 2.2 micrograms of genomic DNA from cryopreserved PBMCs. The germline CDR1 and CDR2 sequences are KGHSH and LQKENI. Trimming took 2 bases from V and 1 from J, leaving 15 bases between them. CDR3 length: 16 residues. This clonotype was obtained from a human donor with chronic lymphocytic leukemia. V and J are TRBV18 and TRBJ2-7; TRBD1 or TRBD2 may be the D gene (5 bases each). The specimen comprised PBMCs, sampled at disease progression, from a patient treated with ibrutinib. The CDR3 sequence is CASSPRDRLLSYEQYF. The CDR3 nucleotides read TGTGCCAGCTCACCAAGGGACCGGCTTCTTTCCTACGAGCAGTACTTC.